This TCR beta chain was observed in a study of T cells in Graves' hyperthyroidism and ophthalmopathy. Study-level results: Ophthalmopathy, which appeared later, was predicted by the model a median roughly 6.4 months before onset.

The CDR3 loop spans 15 amino acids. The ends were cut back, 5 bases at V and 0 bases at J, with 14 bases in the middle. Per the germline V gene, CDR1 is SGHAT and CDR2 is FQNNGV. From RNA transcripts, TCR beta CDR3 regions were amplified. In the first-round RT-PCR of the TCR CDR3, the HTBI primer set was used. TCRdb processed the multiplex PCR reads anew with MiXCR; each CDR3 protein has one entry. The repertoire holds about 400,000 distinct CDR3 sequences, approximately 15% seen once, with 5.3% in the top ten. Concerning this clonotype itself: Antigen specificity is unknown.

The chain recombines TRBV11-2 with TRBJ2-7; perhaps TRBD2 as D (6 bases). The source is a woman aged 18 to 35 with Graves' hyperthyroidism. Sequencing used blood. The CDR3 DNA follows: TGTGCCAGCAGCCCTTCCCGGGGGAGCTCCTACGAGCAGTACTTC. Protein: CASSPSRGSSYEQYF. Using reference TRBV11-2 and TRBJ2-7 for the parts outside the CDR3, the full variable domain is EAGVAQSPRYKIIEKRQSVAFWCNPISGHATLYWYQQILGQGPKLLIQFQNNGVVDDSQLPKDRFSAERLKGVDSTLKIQPAKLEDSAVYLCASSPSRGSSYEQYFGPGTRLTVT.